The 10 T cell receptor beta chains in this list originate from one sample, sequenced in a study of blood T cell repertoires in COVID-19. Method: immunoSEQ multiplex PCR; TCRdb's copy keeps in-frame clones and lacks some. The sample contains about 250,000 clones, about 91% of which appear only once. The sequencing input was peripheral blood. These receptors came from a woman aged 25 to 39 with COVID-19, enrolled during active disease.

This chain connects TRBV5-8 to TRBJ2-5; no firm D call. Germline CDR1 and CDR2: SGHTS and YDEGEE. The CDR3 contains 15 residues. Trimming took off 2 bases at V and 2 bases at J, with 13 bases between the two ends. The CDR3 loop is CASSFSQSTQETQYF. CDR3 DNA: TGTGCCAGCAGCTTTTCCCAAAGCACTCAAGAGACCCAGTACTTC.

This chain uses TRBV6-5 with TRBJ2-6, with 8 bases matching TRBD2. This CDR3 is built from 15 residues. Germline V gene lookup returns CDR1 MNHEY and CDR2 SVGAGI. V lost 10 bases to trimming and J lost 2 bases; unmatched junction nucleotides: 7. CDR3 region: CATTPGGAGANVLTF. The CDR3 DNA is TGTGCCACCACCCCCGGGGGGGCTGGGGCCAACGTCCTGACTTTC.

In DNA, the CDR3 is TGTGCCAGCAGTAATGGGGCTAGCGGGAGCCAAGAGACCCAGTACTTC. Its protein product is CASSNGASGSQETQYF. V is TRBV2 and J is TRBJ2-5; TRBD2 matches at 10 bases. Trimming took 5 bases from V and 1 from J; bases not matched to a gene: 7. Germline V gene data show CDR1 as SNHLY and CDR2 as FYNNEI. The CDR3 covers 16 residues.

The CDR3 sequence is CASSEGTRVEDEQFF. In DNA, the CDR3 is TGTGCCAGCAGCGAGGGGACTAGAGTTGAGGATGAGCAGTTCTTC. The chain couples TRBV5-4 to TRBJ2-1, with TRBD2 identical over 8 bases. This CDR3 contains 15 residues. V was pared by 4 bases and J by 8 bases, with 11 bases of the junction left unmatched. The germline CDR1 and CDR2 sequences are SGHNT and YYREEE (reference sequence).

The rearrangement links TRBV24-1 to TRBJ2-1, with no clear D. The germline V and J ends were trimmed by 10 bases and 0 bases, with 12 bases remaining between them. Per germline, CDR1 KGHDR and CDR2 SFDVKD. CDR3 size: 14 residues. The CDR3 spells CATAPRSSYNEQFF. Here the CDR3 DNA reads TGTGCCACTGCCCCCCGGAGCTCCTACAATGAGCAGTTCTTC.

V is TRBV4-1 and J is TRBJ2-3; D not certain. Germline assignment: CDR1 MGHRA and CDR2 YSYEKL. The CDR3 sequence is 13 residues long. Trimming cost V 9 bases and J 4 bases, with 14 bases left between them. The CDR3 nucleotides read TGCGCCAGTCGCCCCCCGACTGCAGATACGCAGTATTTT. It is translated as CASRPPTADTQYF.

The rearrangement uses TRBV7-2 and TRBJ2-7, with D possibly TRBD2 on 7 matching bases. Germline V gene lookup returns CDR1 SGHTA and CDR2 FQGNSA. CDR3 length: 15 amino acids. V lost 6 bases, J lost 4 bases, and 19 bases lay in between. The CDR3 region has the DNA TGTGCCAGCAGTTTTGGGGGGGCCAGGGGATACGAGCAGTACGTC. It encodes CASSFGGARGYEQYV.

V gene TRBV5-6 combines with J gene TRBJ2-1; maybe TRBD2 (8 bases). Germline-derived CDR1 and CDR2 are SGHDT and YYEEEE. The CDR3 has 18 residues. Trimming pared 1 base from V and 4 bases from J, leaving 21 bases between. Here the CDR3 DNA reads TGTGCCAGCAGCTTGTTCAGGGGGGCAGCGGGAGAGTACAATGAGCAGTTCTTC. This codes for CASSLFRGAAGEYNEQFF.

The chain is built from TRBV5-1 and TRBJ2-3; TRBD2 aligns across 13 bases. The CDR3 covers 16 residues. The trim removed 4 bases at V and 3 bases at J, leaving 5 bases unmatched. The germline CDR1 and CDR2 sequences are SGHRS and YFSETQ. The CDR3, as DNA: TGCGCCAGCAGCGGGGGGACTAGCGGGAATACAGATACGCAGTATTTT. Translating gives CASSGGTSGNTDTQYF.

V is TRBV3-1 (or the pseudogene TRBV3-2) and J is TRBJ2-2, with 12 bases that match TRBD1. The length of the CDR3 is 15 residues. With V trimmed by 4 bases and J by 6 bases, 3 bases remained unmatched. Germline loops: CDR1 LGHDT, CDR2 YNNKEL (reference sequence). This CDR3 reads CASSRDRGRPGELFF. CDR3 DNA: TGTGCCAGCAGCCGGGACAGGGGGCGACCCGGGGAGCTGTTTTTT.